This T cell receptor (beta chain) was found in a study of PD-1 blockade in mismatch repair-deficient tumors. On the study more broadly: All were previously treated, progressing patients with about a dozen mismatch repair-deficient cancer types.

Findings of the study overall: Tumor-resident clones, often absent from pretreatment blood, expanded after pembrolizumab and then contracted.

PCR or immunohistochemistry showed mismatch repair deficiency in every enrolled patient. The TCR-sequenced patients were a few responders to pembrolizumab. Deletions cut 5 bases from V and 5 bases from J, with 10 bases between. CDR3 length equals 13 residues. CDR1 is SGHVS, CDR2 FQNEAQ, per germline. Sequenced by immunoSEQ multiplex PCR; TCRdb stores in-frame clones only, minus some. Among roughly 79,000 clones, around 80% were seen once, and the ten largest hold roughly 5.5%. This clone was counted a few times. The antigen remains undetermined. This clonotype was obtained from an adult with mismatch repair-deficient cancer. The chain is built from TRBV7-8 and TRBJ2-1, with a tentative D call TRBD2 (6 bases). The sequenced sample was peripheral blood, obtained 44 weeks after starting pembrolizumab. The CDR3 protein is CASSLLAHNEQFF. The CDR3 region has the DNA TGTGCCAGCAGCCTACTAGCCCACAATGAGCAGTTCTTC.